Presented here are 10 T cell receptor beta chains from one specimen sequenced in a study of T cell responses to AZD1222 COVID-19 vaccine. Repertoires were generated with immunoSEQ multiplex PCR, while TCRdb's copy carries only in-frame clones and drops some. The profile shows 100,000 to 150,000 clones, 75% to 90% of them singletons. The sequenced sample was peripheral blood, obtained on day 0 of AZD1222 vaccination. These receptors all come from an adult in good health.

The chain joins TRBV19 to TRBJ1-5, with D unresolved. The CDR3 is 17 residues long. The V and J ends lost 1 base and 5 bases respectively, with 18 bases between them. CDR1 and CDR2 from the germline V gene are LNHDA and SQIVND (reference sequence). The CDR3 reads CASSIVERETEYQPQHF. DNA of the CDR3: TGTGCCAGTAGTATAGTGGAACGGGAAACGGAATATCAGCCCCAGCATTTT.

J is TRBJ2-1 and V is TRBV28; D is perhaps TRBD1 or TRBD2 (5 bases each). Deletions cut 6 bases from V and 8 bases from J, with 20 bases between. CDR1 is MDHEN and CDR2 is SYDVKM in the germline V gene. This CDR3 region has 15 residues. CDR3 DNA sequence: TGTGCCAGCAGCCTTAGTCGGGGCGCTCAGGATGAGCAGTTCTTC. Protein: CASSLSRGAQDEQFF.

J is TRBJ1-1 and V is TRBV5-6, with a weak D call TRBD1 (6 bases). The CDR3 has 13 residues. V dropped 2 bases and J dropped 5 bases, with 10 bases sitting between them. Germline V gives CDR1 SGHDT, CDR2 YYEEEE. This CDR3 reads CASSLDRRTEAFF. The CDR3, as DNA: TGTGCCAGCAGCTTAGACAGGAGAACTGAAGCTTTCTTT.

This sequence joins TRBV6-5 and TRBJ2-1, with D possibly called TRBD1 or TRBD2 (5 bases each). Germline loops: CDR1 MNHEY, CDR2 SVGAGI. V shed 5 bases and J shed 8 bases, with 19 bases lying between them. The CDR3 extends over 15 amino acids. The CDR3: CASSQRIGTGDEQFF. CDR3 nucleotide sequence: TGTGCCAGCAGTCAACGGATAGGGACCGGGGATGAGCAGTTCTTC.

The chain is built from TRBV7-2 and TRBJ2-1, with TRBD2 matching over 10 bases. Germline V gene lookup returns CDR1 SGHTA and CDR2 FQGNSA. The V segment lost 5 bases and the J segment 2 bases; nucleotides outside the gene matches: 6. The CDR3 is 16 amino acids. CDR3 in amino acids: CASSPRTSGAYNEQFF. In DNA, the CDR3 is TGTGCCAGCAGCCCAAGAACTAGCGGGGCCTACAATGAGCAGTTCTTC.

The chain joins TRBV6-5 to TRBJ1-2, with D perhaps TRBD1 (5 bases). V lost 6 bases, J lost 7 bases, and 15 bases lay in between. In germline, CDR1 is MNHEY, CDR2 SVGAGI. This CDR3 has 13 residues. In DNA form, the CDR3 reads TGTGCCAGCAGACCCCCAGGGTTTCCTGGCTACACCTTC. This gives the protein CASRPPGFPGYTF.

The V and J genes are TRBV6-5 and TRBJ2-1, with D possibly TRBD1 on 6 matching bases. The CDR3 contains 14 residues. V gave up 1 base and J gave up 6 bases, with 10 bases separating them. Germline loops: CDR1 MNHEY, CDR2 SVGAGI. CDR3 sequence (DNA): TGTGCCAGCAGTTACTACGGGACAAGCAATGAGCAGTTCTTC. Its translation: CASSYYGTSNEQFF.

The V gene is TRBV5-6, the J gene TRBJ2-7; perhaps TRBD2 as D (6 bases). The length of the CDR3 is 15 residues. V was clipped by 3 bases and J by 7 bases, with 20 bases between them. CDR1 and CDR2 (germline): SGHDT, YYEEEE. CDR3 coding DNA: TGTGCCAGCAGCTACTACGGGACTCCGAGGAGGGAGCAGTACTTC. This sequence encodes CASSYYGTPRREQYF. The full variable domain, with the rest looked up from reference TRBV5-6 and TRBJ2-7, is DAGVTQSPTHLIKTRGQQVTLRCSPKSGHDTVSWYQQALGQGPQFIFQYYEEEERQRGNFPDRFSGHQFPNYSSELNVNALLLGDSALYLCASSYYGTPRREQYFGPGTRLTVT.

With respect to this clone: This specimen includes other DNA sequences encoding the same CDR3. The chain uses TRBV5-1 and TRBJ1-1; no firm D call. The V gene's germline CDR1 is SGHRS and CDR2 YFSETQ. Trimming cost V 4 bases and J 5 bases, with 12 bases left between them. CDR3 length equals 13 residues. CDR3 coding DNA: TGCGCCAGCAGCCCTGGCCAGCGGACTGAAGCTTTCTTT. This codes for CASSPGQRTEAFF. Looking up the rest from reference TRBV5-1 and TRBJ1-1 gives the full variable domain: KAGVTQTPRYLIKTRGQQVTLSCSPISGHRSVSWYQQTPGQGLQFLFEYFSETQRNKGNFPGRFSGRQFSNSRSEMNVSTLELGDSALYLCASSPGQRTEAFFGQGTRLTVV.

This sequence joins TRBV11-3 and TRBJ1-1; D call uncertain. The CDR3 is made up of 13 amino acids. V was cut by 5 bases and J by 1 base, with 8 bases left in between. Per germline, CDR1 SGHNT and CDR2 YENEEA. This CDR3 reads CASSKGGNTEAFF. CDR3 bases: TGTGCCAGCAGCAAGGGCGGGAACACTGAAGCTTTCTTT.